This T cell receptor (beta chain) was captured in a study of long-term antiretroviral therapy in people with HIV. Study details: The immediate-ART recommendation dates to 2015, and the earliest samples predate it by about a decade.

V lost 1 base to trimming and J lost 7 bases; unmatched junction nucleotides: 12. Germline CDR1 and CDR2: GTSNPN and SVGIG (reference sequence). The CDR3 is made up of 16 amino acids. Findings and caveats of the study: Post-treatment diversity went higher with ART but stayed below transplant donor controls.

Comments on this clone: The antigen is unknown.

The assay used was immunoSEQ (version v3.0), run at survey level. Sequencing used immunoSEQ multiplex PCR; TCRdb keeps in-frame clones, though not all of them. Among around 22,000 clones listed, about nine tenths were seen once. This clonotype was obtained from a woman aged 25-40 years with HIV. The rearrangement links TRBV30 to TRBJ1-4; 7 bases align to TRBD1. Source: unsorted PBMCs, taken 1.8 years before starting antiretroviral therapy. The CDR3 reads CAWSDPNLQGTEKLFF. CDR3 in DNA: TGTGCCTGGAGTGACCCTAACCTACAGGGGACTGAAAAACTGTTTTTT.